This TCR beta chain was captured in a study of cytomegalovirus exposure and HLA in healthy donors. Points on this clone: Its target is unknown.

V lost 5 bases and J lost 0, with 13 bases in between. The CDR3 sequence is 15 residues long. Germline CDR1 and CDR2: SGHVS and FQNEAQ. The donors were healthy bone marrow donors. Study findings and constraints: Later work associated approximately 17,000 TCR beta sequences with HLA alleles at 0.05 false discovery rate.

PCR involved 60 Vbeta and 13 Jbeta primers. Produced via immunoSEQ multiplex PCR; TCRdb's table is partial and in-frame only. The table includes roughly 71,000 clones, 74% detected once. The clonotype was recovered from a human donor in good health. The V gene is TRBV7-8, the J gene TRBJ1-1, with D unresolved. Sequenced sample: PBMCs. CDR3 loop: CASSHVGSLNTEAFF. CDR3 nucleotides: TGTGCCAGCAGCCACGTAGGGAGCTTGAACACTGAAGCTTTCTTT.